These 17 T cell receptor beta chains originate from one sample sequenced in a study of shared clonotypes between healthy human individuals. TCRdb's copy holds only in-frame clones and misses some; the assay was immunoSEQ multiplex PCR. The sample records 2 million to 3 million clones, roughly 93% being singletons. The material sequenced was naive CD4+ T cells from PBMCs. Subset of the sample: CD45RA+ positively selected. The receptors originated from a man aged 18 to 30 in good health. Some clones in this sample may be carry-over from other donors' samples.

The chain recombines TRBV5-1 with TRBJ2-1; 9 bases match TRBD1. The V and J ends lost 3 bases and 6 bases, in that order; junction bases with no gene match: 7. The CDR3 sequence is 15 residues long. CDR1 and CDR2 (germline): SGHRS, YFSETQ. The CDR3, as DNA: TGCGCCAGCAGCTCTGGGACAGGGCTGGGCAATGAGCAGTTCTTC. Its translation is CASSSGTGLGNEQFF.

The chain uses TRBV7-9 and TRBJ2-5, with a possible D match to TRBD1 (5 bases). Trimming took off 5 bases at V and 5 bases at J, with 12 bases between the two ends. The CDR3 loop spans 13 amino acids. Germline V CDR1 and CDR2: SEHNR, FQNEAQ (reference sequence). CDR3 in amino acids: CASSTGPKETQYF. CDR3 DNA sequence: TGTGCCAGCAGCACAGGCCCAAAGGAGACCCAGTACTTC.

The chain employs TRBV5-1 and TRBJ2-2; a weak D match, TRBD1 (6 bases). V lost 2 bases and J 3 bases, leaving 11 bases between the germline ends. The CDR3 spans 15 residues. CDR1 and CDR2 (germline): SGHRS, YFSETQ. CDR3 in DNA: TGCGCCAGCAGCTTTGCTTCAGGGGACACCGGGGAGCTGTTTTTT. It is translated as CASSFASGDTGELFF.

The chain carries TRBV7-6 and TRBJ2-3; unclear D gene. V lost 0 bases and J lost 5, with 9 bases in between. Germline CDR1 reads SGHVS; CDR2 reads FNYEAQ. The CDR3 loop spans 14 amino acids. CDR3 in amino acids: CASSLAPGIDTQYF. The CDR3 bases are TGTGCCAGCAGCTTAGCGCCAGGAATAGATACGCAGTATTTT.

The chain carries TRBV5-1 and TRBJ1-3, with D hard to call. The CDR3 is made up of 16 amino acids. Trimming removed 0 bases from V and 1 base from J, with 11 bases in between. Germline CDR1 reads SGHRS; CDR2 reads YFSETQ. The CDR3 nucleotides are TGCGCCAGCAGCTTGGGAGAGTGGGGTTCTGGAAACACCATATATTTT. This translates into CASSLGEWGSGNTIYF.

The V gene is TRBV6-5, the J gene TRBJ1-5, with TRBD1 as a possible D gene (6 bases). Deletions cut 8 bases from V and 1 base from J, with 15 bases between. CDR1 is MNHEY, CDR2 SVGAGI, per germline. The CDR3 is made up of 15 amino acids. The CDR3 region is CASPARQGSNQPQHF. The DNA for the CDR3 is TGTGCCAGCCCCGCTCGGCAGGGGAGCAATCAGCCCCAGCATTTT.

The chain joins TRBV9 to TRBJ2-1; the D gene is possibly TRBD2 (6 bases). Germline V gene lookup returns CDR1 SGDLS and CDR2 YYNGEE. Trimming removed 0 bases from V and 6 bases from J, with 16 bases in between. CDR3 length: 16 amino acids. CDR3 sequence reads: CASSVEGGNPGNEQFF. The CDR3 coding sequence is TGTGCCAGCAGCGTAGAAGGCGGGAATCCGGGCAATGAGCAGTTCTTC.

The chain employs TRBV6-6 and TRBJ2-1, with a possible D match to TRBD2 (5 bases). V lost 3 bases and J lost 1, with 7 bases in between. The CDR3 has 14 residues. In germline, CDR1 is MNHNY, CDR2 SVGAGI (reference sequence). This CDR3 is CASSYAGSYNEQFF. The DNA of the CDR3 is TGTGCCAGCAGTTATGCGGGTTCCTACAATGAGCAGTTCTTC.

The chain employs TRBV6-4 and TRBJ1-2; no clear D. The CDR3 is 12 amino acids. Germline CDR1 is MRHNA and CDR2 is SNTAGT. Trimming removed 7 bases at V and 8 bases at J, with 14 bases between. The CDR3 sequence is CASTMGYRGYTF. The CDR3 DNA reads TGTGCCAGCACAATGGGGTATCGAGGCTACACCTTC.

The chain employs TRBV7-2 and TRBJ1-1; D unclear. The length of the CDR3 is 15 residues. Germline values: CDR1 SGHTA, CDR2 FQGNSA. Trimming took 6 bases from V and 1 from J, leaving 15 bases between them. The CDR3 loop is CASSLLGRQNTEAFF. Written as DNA, the CDR3 is TGTGCCAGCAGTCTACTCGGACGGCAGAACACTGAAGCTTTCTTT.

The rearrangement links TRBV7-9 to TRBJ2-3; D is uncertain. Germline V gene data show CDR1 as SEHNR and CDR2 as FQNEAQ (reference sequence). CDR3 length: 15 amino acids. The V and J ends lost 7 bases and 4 bases respectively, with 18 bases between them. The CDR3 is CASTLPRLGPDTQYF. The CDR3 bases are TGTGCCAGCACCCTCCCCAGGTTAGGGCCAGATACGCAGTATTTT.

Of note for this clone: One junction end does not reproduce the germline sequence, and a read error may be involved. The genes are TRBV18 and TRBJ2-5, with TRBD1 matching over 9 bases. Germline V gives CDR1 KGHSH, CDR2 LQKENI. The CDR3 runs to 15 residues. The CDR3 DNA is TGTGCCAGCTCACCACCGTGGGACAGGGAAGAGTCCCAGTACTTC. Encoded protein: CASSPPWDREESQYF.

Concerning this clone itself: A read error may account for a junction end that differs from germline. This chain uses TRBV11-2 with TRBJ2-5, with D possibly TRBD1 on 5 matching bases. The germline V gene encodes CDR1 SGHAT and CDR2 FQNNGV. The CDR3 runs 14 residues. In DNA, the CDR3 is TGTGCCAGCAGCTTAGCCACAGGAGAAGAGGCCCAGTACTTC. Protein product: CASSLATGEEAQYF.

The chain employs TRBV4-2 and TRBJ1-2; maybe TRBD1 (5 bases). The germline V gene has CDR1 LGHNA and CDR2 YNFKEQ. The CDR3 spans 18 residues. Trimming shortened V by 0 bases and J by 7 bases, and 24 bases separated the two germline ends. The CDR3 loop is CASSQDNGGTAGLRGYTF. The CDR3 coding sequence is TGTGCCAGCAGCCAAGATAACGGCGGGACTGCAGGTTTGCGTGGCTACACCTTC.

The chain uses TRBV7-2 and TRBJ1-2, with 9 bases aligning to TRBD1. With V trimmed by 5 bases and J by 3 bases, 7 bases remained unmatched. The CDR3 runs to 15 residues. The germline gives CDR1 SGHTA, CDR2 FQGNSA. CDR3 loop: CASSPRTGADYGYTF. The DNA of the CDR3 is TGTGCCAGCAGCCCGCGGACAGGGGCTGACTATGGCTACACCTTC.

The chain joins TRBV11-2 to TRBJ2-1, with D perhaps TRBD2 (6 bases). Trimming shortened V by 0 bases and J by 14 bases, and 14 bases separated the two germline ends. The length of the CDR3 is 13 residues. Germline CDR1 is SGHAT and CDR2 is FQNNGV. Here the CDR3 DNA reads TGTGCCAGCAGCTTAGAATCGGGGACTTTAGAGTTCTTC. Translating it yields CASSLESGTLEFF.

The chain couples TRBV19 to TRBJ2-3, with TRBD2 matching 7 bases. The CDR3 sequence is 17 residues long. With 3 bases clipped from V and 2 bases from J, the junction kept 11 bases outside the gene matches. Per germline, CDR1 LNHDA and CDR2 SQIVND (reference sequence). In DNA, the CDR3 is TGTGCCAGTAGTATTTTCGGACTAGTTCCGAACACAGATACGCAGTATTTT. Translation gives CASSIFGLVPNTDTQYF. The whole variable domain, filled in from reference TRBV19 and TRBJ2-3, reads DGGITQSPKYLFRKEGQNVTLSCEQNLNHDAMYWYRQDPGQGLRLIYYSQIVNDFQKGDIAEGYSVSREKKESFPLTVTSAQKNPTAFYLCASSIFGLVPNTDTQYFGPGTRLTVL.